This T cell receptor beta chain was sequenced during a study of T cells in Graves' hyperthyroidism and ophthalmopathy. Study outcomes and limitations: Separation of ophthalmopathy from stable hyperthyroidism was achieved by a 13 V-J model. Ophthalmopathy was model-predicted a median about six months pre-onset.

This clonotype was seen only a few times. Its antigen is still unknown. This CDR3 region has 13 residues. Germline lookup yields CDR1 SGHTA and CDR2 FQGTGA. The V and J ends lost 4 bases and 8 bases respectively, with 14 bases between them. There were TCR beta CDR3 regions amplified from RNA transcripts. Researchers ran a first-round RT-PCR on the TCR CDR3 using the HTBI primer set. TCRdb reprocessed the multiplex PCR reads via MiXCR and lists one record per CDR3 protein. Among about 570,000 distinct CDR3 sequences listed, about half were seen once. The TCR originated in an adult woman with Graves' disease, either hyperthyroidism or ophthalmopathy (not recorded which). Sequenced material: peripheral blood or thyroid tissue (not recorded which). V is TRBV7-3 and J is TRBJ1-2; D not certain. The CDR3 reads CASSSLTLEGYTF. Here the CDR3 DNA reads TGTGCCAGCAGCTCATTGACTCTAGAGGGCTACACCTTC.